This TCR beta chain comes out of a study of blood T cell repertoires in COVID-19. Two negative PCRs, clearance, or symptom resolution were required of recovered Cohort 3 donors. CDR3 length: 15 amino acids. V lost 4 bases and J lost 2, with 15 bases in between. The germline CDR1 and CDR2 sequences are GTSNPN and SVGIG (reference sequence). Sequencing used immunoSEQ multiplex PCR; TCRdb keeps in-frame clones, though not all of them. Of around 250,000 clones in the sample, about 82% were seen once. This clone occurred a few times. The material sequenced was PBMCs or T cells enriched from blood (not recorded which). V usage is TRBV30 and J usage is TRBJ2-1; D may be TRBD2 (5 bases). The source is a woman between 50 and 59 years old who had recovered from COVID-19. CDR3 in amino acids: CAWNPLSGTYNEQFF. The CDR3 coding sequence is TGTGCCTGGAATCCGCTATCCGGGACCTACAATGAGCAGTTCTTC.